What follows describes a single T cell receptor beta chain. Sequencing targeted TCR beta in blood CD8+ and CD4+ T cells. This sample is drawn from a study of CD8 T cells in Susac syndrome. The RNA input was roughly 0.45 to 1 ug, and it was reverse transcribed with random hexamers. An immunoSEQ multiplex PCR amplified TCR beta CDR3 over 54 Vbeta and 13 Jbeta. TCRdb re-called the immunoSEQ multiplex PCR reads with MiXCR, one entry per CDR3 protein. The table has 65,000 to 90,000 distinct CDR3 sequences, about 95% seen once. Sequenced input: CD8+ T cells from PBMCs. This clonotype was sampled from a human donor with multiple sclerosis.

CDR3 sequence reads: CASSASRLGYGYTF. The CDR3 DNA reads TGTGCCAGCAGTGCCAGTCGGCTCGGCTATGGCTACACCTTC. The rearrangement links TRBV9 to TRBJ1-2, with D unclear. Germline V gives CDR1 SGDLS, CDR2 YYNGEE. Trimming took 5 bases from V and 4 from J, leaving 15 bases between them. This CDR3 has 14 amino acids.